This TCR beta chain is from a study of T cells in tuberculosis. With V trimmed by 3 bases and J by 4 bases, 13 bases remained unmatched. Germline loops: CDR1 SGHAT, CDR2 FQNNGV. This CDR3 spans 17 amino acids. The repertoire was sequenced with immunoSEQ multiplex PCR; TCRdb's copy has only in-frame clones and lacks some. Of approximately 30,000 clones listed, nearly 90% were seen once; the top ten hold over 5%. The time point denotes: new active TB diagnosis, blood taken before or within 7 days of starting treatment. The sample here was PBMCs, taken at tuberculosis diagnosis. This clonotype was obtained from an adult with tuberculosis. The chain recombines TRBV11-2 with TRBJ2-3, with TRBD2 matching over 7 bases. The CDR3 nucleotides are TGTGCCAGCAGCTTGGGAGGGCGGGGTCTTAGGGCAGATACGCAGTATTTT. Its translation: CASSLGGRGLRADTQYF. Full variable domain (outside the CDR3, taken from reference TRBV11-2 and TRBJ2-3): EAGVAQSPRYKIIEKRQSVAFWCNPISGHATLYWYQQILGQGPKLLIQFQNNGVVDDSQLPKDRFSAERLKGVDSTLKIQPAKLEDSAVYLCASSLGGRGLRADTQYFGPGTRLTVL.